The 26 T cell receptor beta chains below come from one sample, sequenced in a study of read filtering for tumor transcriptome and immune sequencing. The library was built from 400 ng RNA with molecular barcoded adaptors for alpha/delta and beta/gamma chains. TCRdb re-called the reads with MiXCR, one entry per CDR3 protein. The sample consists of about 62,000 distinct CDR3 sequences, roughly 20% of them appearing once. The source material was a population of CD138-negative cells sorted from bone marrow. All receptors come from a donor aged 40 or older with multiple myeloma.

This clonotype was detected ten times or more. The rearrangement links TRBV12-3 or TRBV12-4 to TRBJ2-3; the match to TRBD1 covers 8 bases. The V and J ends lost 6 bases and 4 bases, in that order; junction bases with no gene match: 9. The CDR3 length is 15 residues. CDR3 DNA sequence: TGTGCCAGCAGAAAAGACACAGGGGGTCCAGATACGCAGTATTTT. As protein: CASRKDTGGPDTQYF.

The chain couples TRBV11-2 to TRBJ2-7; 7 bases line up with TRBD1. The CDR3 consists of 14 residues. Trimming at V came to 5 bases and at J to 6 bases, leaving 10 bases not matched to a gene. Germline CDR1 reads SGHAT; CDR2 reads FQNNGV. CDR3 loop: CASSPPGQICEQYF. Here the CDR3 DNA reads TGTGCCAGCAGCCCGCCGGGACAGATTTGCGAGCAGTACTTC.

This clonotype was seen at least ten times. The chain couples TRBV3-1 to TRBJ2-1, with 8 nucleotides matching TRBD2. The V gene end was trimmed by 1 base and the J gene end by 0 bases; junction bases not matched to a gene: 11. CDR1 LGHDT and CDR2 YNNKEL come from the germline V gene (reference sequence). The CDR3 runs to 19 residues. The CDR3 protein is CASSQVPPGLGSSYNEQFF. DNA of the CDR3: TGTGCCAGCAGCCAAGTCCCTCCGGGACTAGGGAGCTCCTACAATGAGCAGTTCTTC.

This clonotype was seen repeatedly, ten times or more. This chain links TRBV2 with TRBJ1-5; D gene unclear. The CDR3 loop spans 14 amino acids. Germline V gives CDR1 SNHLY, CDR2 FYNNEI. Trimming cost V 3 bases and J 0 bases, with 6 bases left between them. CDR3 sequence reads: CASSDVGSNQPQHF. The DNA of the CDR3 is TGTGCCAGCAGTGATGTAGGTAGCAATCAGCCCCAGCATTTT.

This chain uses TRBV14 with TRBJ2-1; perhaps D is TRBD1 or TRBD2 (5 bases each). Germline loops: CDR1 SGHDN, CDR2 FVKESK. V was pared by 4 bases and J by 3 bases, with 16 bases between. The CDR3 has 16 amino acids. The CDR3 DNA reads TGTGCCAGCAGCCGAGGAAGGGACCCCTTCTACAATGAGCAGTTCTTC. This translates into CASSRGRDPFYNEQFF.

As regards this clonotype: The missing conserved phenylalanine or tryptophan at the end of this CDR3 makes a read error likely. The rearrangement joins TRBV20-1 to TRBJ1-2; D remains unclear. The CDR3 runs 14 residues. The V end was cut by 6 bases, the J end by 4 bases, with 18 bases between. The germline CDR1 and CDR2 sequences are DFQATT and SNEGSKA (reference sequence). The CDR3 nucleotides read TGCAGTGCACCCCGAGGCAGTTCCCTCTATGGCTACACCCTC. It specifies CSAPRGSSLYGYTL.

This clonotype was detected many times. V is TRBV7-9 and J is TRBJ2-3, with no clear D. The V end was cut by 1 base, the J end by 1 base, with 12 bases between. There are 16 residues in the CDR3. Germline V gene data show CDR1 as SEHNR and CDR2 as FQNEAQ (reference sequence). The CDR3 DNA sequence: TGTGCCAGCAGCTTAGGATCGGCAGGAGGCACAGATACGCAGTATTTT. Translated, it gives CASSLGSAGGTDTQYF. The full variable domain, rest sourced from reference TRBV7-9 and TRBJ2-3, is DTGVSQNPRHKITKRGQNVTFRCDPISEHNRLYWYRQTLGQGPEFLTYFQNEAQLEKSRLLSDRFSAERPKGSFSTLEIQRTEQGDSAMYLCASSLGSAGGTDTQYFGPGTRLTVL.

This clonotype occurred many times. In nucleotides, the CDR3 is TGTGCCAGTAGTGGGATTCTAGCGGGAGGAGTGGATGAGCAGTTCTTC. Protein sequence: CASSGILAGGVDEQFF. V and J are TRBV19 and TRBJ2-1; TRBD2 matches at 11 bases. The germline CDR1 and CDR2 sequences are LNHDA and SQIVND (reference sequence). This CDR3 contains 16 residues. J gave up 8 bases and V 5 bases, and 11 bases lay outside the gene matches.

This clonotype has at least ten counts. This sequence joins TRBV5-1 and TRBJ2-4; D is ambiguous. Trimming shortened V by 0 bases and J by 7 bases, and 8 bases separated the two germline ends. The germline gives CDR1 SGHRS, CDR2 YFSETQ. This CDR3 contains 13 residues. CDR3 region: CASSLDQNNIQYF. The CDR3 DNA is TGCGCCAGCAGCTTGGATCAAAACAACATTCAGTACTTC.

This clonotype has only a few counts. The chain has TRBV6-5 and TRBJ2-4; 8 bases are a match to TRBD1. CDR1 MNHEY and CDR2 SVGAGI come from the germline V gene. The CDR3 runs 14 residues. The junction had 5 bases not matched to a gene; V was cut back by 5 bases and J by 5 bases. The CDR3 reads CASSLDRGQNIQYF. In nucleotides, the CDR3 is TGTGCCAGCAGTCTCGACAGGGGCCAAAACATTCAGTACTTC.

J is TRBJ2-7 and V is TRBV6-2 or TRBV6-3, with no clear D. This CDR3 has 12 amino acids. Germline lookup yields CDR1 MNHEY and CDR2 SVGEGT. The V gene lost 0 bases and the J gene lost 4 bases, with 4 bases spanning the gap. CDR3 protein: CASSYSWYEQYF. CDR3 bases: TGTGCCAGCAGTTACTCGTGGTACGAGCAGTACTTC.

This clonotype has a count of ten or more. The chain recombines TRBV7-2 with TRBJ2-1, with TRBD2 identical over 9 bases. The CDR3 runs to 15 residues. V lost 6 bases to trimming and J lost 4 bases; unmatched junction nucleotides: 7. Looked up from germline, CDR1 is SGHTA and CDR2 is FQGNSA. The CDR3 coding sequence is TGTGCCAGCAGTGGGACTAGCCGTATTTACAATGAGCAGTTCTTC. Translated, it gives CASSGTSRIYNEQFF.

This clonotype was seen repeatedly, ten times or more. The genes are TRBV20-1 and TRBJ1-1; 11 bases agree with TRBD1. CDR3 length: 16 amino acids. The germline CDR1 and CDR2 sequences are DFQATT and SNEGSKA (reference sequence). With 5 bases clipped from V and 4 bases from J, the junction kept 12 bases outside the gene matches. This CDR3 reads CSAFHITGTGGTEAFF. CDR3 bases: TGCAGTGCTTTCCACATAACCGGGACAGGGGGCACTGAAGCTTTCTTT.

This clonotype was counted many times. The chain combines TRBV20-1 with TRBJ2-5; D not certain. CDR3 length: 14 residues. CDR1 and CDR2 (germline): DFQATT, SNEGSKA (reference sequence). V lost 3 bases, J lost 4 bases, and 15 bases lay in between. CDR3 DNA: TGCAGTGCTAGTAAGACCTCGCTCCCAGAGACCCAGTACTTC. Translation gives CSASKTSLPETQYF.

With regard to this clonotype: Lacking the conserved final phenylalanine or tryptophan, this CDR3 likely reflects a read error. No DNA is shown, since the ends of the CDR3 on it are uncertain; the CDR3 is the one TCRdb lists. The gene calls are TRBV6-1 and TRBJ2-5; the table's D call, TRBD1, was not checked against the DNA. The CDR3 is made up of 13 amino acids, end residues included. The germline gives CDR1 MNHNS, CDR2 SASEGT. CDR3 region: CASRRQVQETRYS.

By proportion, this clonotype is medium-sized. The genes are TRBV15 and TRBJ2-6, with a tentative D call TRBD2 (7 bases). In germline, CDR1 is LNHNV, CDR2 YYDKDF (reference sequence). Trimming took 3 bases from V and 1 from J, leaving 25 bases between them. There are 21 residues in the CDR3. In DNA, the CDR3 is TGTGCCACCAGCAGTGGATCCGGGCGGGGGCGGATTTTGTCTGGGGCCAACGTCCTGACTTTC. This translates into CATSSGSGRGRILSGANVLTF.

The rearrangement uses TRBV7-9 and TRBJ2-7; 7 bases match TRBD1. With 4 bases clipped from V and 4 bases from J, the junction kept 10 bases outside the gene matches. Germline V gives CDR1 SEHNR, CDR2 FQNEAQ (reference sequence). This CDR3 has 15 amino acids. The CDR3: CASSYLEQGNYEQYF. CDR3 sequence (DNA): TGTGCCAGCAGCTATCTGGAACAGGGGAATTACGAGCAGTACTTC.

This clonotype is labeled medium-sized. The V gene is TRBV7-3, the J gene TRBJ2-6; 9 bases match TRBD1. There are 18 residues in the CDR3. The V gene's germline CDR1 is SGHTA and CDR2 FQGTGA. Trimming cost V 5 bases and J 3 bases; bases outside gene matches: 11. The CDR3 nucleotides read TGTGCCAGCAGCCCGAGTCCCGGGACAGGGAGTGGGGCCAACGTCCTGACTTTC. Encoded protein: CASSPSPGTGSGANVLTF.

This clonotype was seen only a few times. This chain connects TRBV30 to TRBJ1-5, with D tentatively TRBD1 (6 bases). The CDR3 sequence is 13 residues long. Germline CDR1 is GTSNPN and CDR2 is SVGIG (reference sequence). V lost 0 bases, J lost 10 bases, and 13 bases lay in between. CDR3 sequence reads: CAWSVQGLEPQHF. CDR3 nucleotide sequence: TGTGCCTGGAGTGTACAGGGATTAGAACCCCAGCATTTT.

This clonotype was found many times. The genes are TRBV28 and TRBJ2-7, with D uncertain. V gave up 1 base and J gave up 5 bases, with 3 bases separating them. The CDR3 has 11 amino acids. The germline V gene has CDR1 MDHEN and CDR2 SYDVKM. CDR3 nucleotide sequence: TGTGCCAGCAGTTTATACCACGAGCAGTACTTC. It is translated as CASSLYHEQYF.

This clonotype was picked up many times. This sequence joins TRBV29-1 and TRBJ2-1; 7 nucleotides agree with TRBD2. The germline V gene has CDR1 SQVTM and CDR2 ANQGSEA. The CDR3 runs 12 residues. After removal of 6 bases from V and 8 bases from J, the junction contained 7 bases not matched to a gene. Written as DNA, the CDR3 is TGCAGCGTCTACGTGGCGGGAGATGAGCAGTTCTTC. This sequence encodes CSVYVAGDEQFF.

This clonotype occurred many times. The rearrangement joins TRBV3-1 to TRBJ2-3; D might be TRBD1 or TRBD2, each matching 5 bases. Germline V CDR1 and CDR2: LGHDT, YNNKEL (reference sequence). This CDR3 is built from 14 residues. Deletions cut 2 bases from V and 1 base from J, with 7 bases between. CDR3 in amino acids: CASSQRGRTDTQYF. The CDR3 DNA sequence: TGTGCCAGCAGCCAAAGGGGACGCACAGATACGCAGTATTTT.

There are many counts of this clonotype. The V call is TRBV5-4, the J call TRBJ2-7; no definite D call. The CDR3 extends over 14 amino acids. V lost 4 bases to trimming and J lost 4 bases, with 15 bases between them. CDR1 is SGHNT, CDR2 YYREEE, per germline (reference sequence). CDR3: CASSHGPDGYEQYF. The CDR3 DNA is TGTGCCAGCAGCCATGGACCGGACGGGTACGAGCAGTACTTC.

This clonotype has more than one count but fewer than ten. V and J are TRBV11-2 and TRBJ2-7; tentatively, D is TRBD2 (7 bases). This CDR3 is built from 16 residues. CDR1 and CDR2 (germline): SGHAT, FQNNGV. The V and J ends lost 3 bases and 0 bases respectively, with 15 bases between them. CDR3 nucleotides: TGTGCCAGCAGCTTCGTGGGAGGGGGGTACTCCTACGAGCAGTACTTC. Amino acid sequence: CASSFVGGGYSYEQYF.

This clonotype occurred many times. J is TRBJ2-7 and V is TRBV29-1; 11 bases map to TRBD1. Per the germline V gene, CDR1 is SQVTM and CDR2 is ANQGSEA. This CDR3 comprises 13 residues. Germline trimming cut 7 bases from V and 7 bases from J; bases unmatched to any gene: 9. For the CDR3, the DNA is TGCAGCGCTGGGGACAGGGGGTTTACGGAGCAGTACTTC. Amino acids: CSAGDRGFTEQYF.

In the case of this clonotype: An end of the junction differs from the germline gene, which may be a read error. The rearrangement uses TRBV4-2 and TRBJ1-6; D call uncertain. Germline values: CDR1 LGHNA, CDR2 YNFKEQ. The CDR3 is 15 residues long. The CDR3 DNA reads TGCGCCAGCAGTCAAGGGTGGCAGCAGAATCCACCCCTCCACTTT. It translates to CASSQGWQQNPPLHF.